Shown below are 32 T cell receptor beta chains from a single sample sequenced in a study of blood T cell repertoires in COVID-19. TCRdb's table, derived via immunoSEQ multiplex PCR, lists solely in-frame clones and lacks some. The sample gives over 250,000 clones, over 75% of which show up once; less than 15% is in the top ten. Sequenced material: peripheral blood. These receptors all stem from a human donor in a cohort sampled during active COVID-19.

This chain connects TRBV11-2 to TRBJ1-1; D uncertain. Germline CDR1 SGHAT, CDR2 FQNNGV. V was pared by 1 base and J by 1 base, with 4 bases between. The CDR3 spans 13 residues. DNA for the CDR3: TGTGCCAGCAGCTTAGGACAGAACACTGAAGCTTTCTTT. It translates to CASSLGQNTEAFF.

This rearrangement joins TRBV18 to TRBJ2-2; TRBD2 aligns across 12 bases. This CDR3 is 16 amino acids long. CDR1 is KGHSH and CDR2 is LQKENI in the germline V gene. Unmatched junction bases numbered 13, after V lost 7 bases and J lost 10 bases. The CDR3 sequence: CASLTGRLAGAEELFF. CDR3 DNA sequence: TGTGCCAGCTTGACAGGCCGACTAGCGGGAGCGGAGGAGCTGTTTTTT.

The V and J genes are TRBV27 and TRBJ2-1; 9 positions match TRBD2. Trimming took 8 bases from V and 4 from J; bases not matched to a gene: 3. The CDR3 length is 13 residues. Germline V gives CDR1 MNHEY, CDR2 SMNVEV (reference sequence). CDR3 residues: CASQLAGYNEQFF. CDR3 DNA sequence: TGTGCCAGCCAACTAGCGGGTTACAATGAGCAGTTCTTC.

V usage is TRBV18 and J usage is TRBJ1-2; D possibly corresponds to TRBD1 (6 bases). V lost 4 bases to trimming and J lost 3 bases, with 15 bases between them. From germline, CDR1 is KGHSH and CDR2 LQKENI. This CDR3 has 15 residues. The CDR3, as DNA: TGTGCCAGCTCACAGTCAGGGACATACGACTATGGCTACACCTTC. Translated: CASSQSGTYDYGYTF.

V usage is TRBV2 and J usage is TRBJ1-6; D is undetermined. There are 16 residues in the CDR3. With 3 bases removed from V and 0 bases from J, the gap between germline ends came to 9 bases. Germline V gene data show CDR1 as SNHLY and CDR2 as FYNNEI. The CDR3 coding sequence is TGTGCCAGCAGTGAGAAAGAGGGCTCCTATAATTCACCCCTCCACTTT. It specifies CASSEKEGSYNSPLHF.

This chain links TRBV7-9 with TRBJ2-1; D possibly corresponds to TRBD2 (6 bases). The CDR3 spans 13 residues. Germline loops: CDR1 SEHNR, CDR2 FQNEAQ (reference sequence). The germline V and J ends were trimmed by 2 bases and 10 bases, with 12 bases remaining between them. CDR3 nucleotide sequence: TGTGCCAGCAGCTTACAGGAGGCGGGGGAGCAGTTCTTC. Amino acids: CASSLQEAGEQFF.

The genes are TRBV5-1 and TRBJ1-4; D remains unclear. V was pared by 0 bases and J by 8 bases, with 11 bases between. Germline lookup yields CDR1 SGHRS and CDR2 YFSETQ. The CDR3 is 14 residues long. The DNA of the CDR3 is TGCGCCAGCAGCTTGGGAGGAGTCAAGGAAAAACTGTTTTTT. Protein: CASSLGGVKEKLFF.

The sample holds one count of this clone. The gene calls are TRBV7-2 and TRBJ1-4, with TRBD1 as a possible D gene (6 bases). There are 15 residues in the CDR3. CDR1 is SGHTA and CDR2 is FQGNSA in the germline V gene. Trimming left V 5 bases short and J 1 base short, with 11 bases between. This CDR3 reads CASSQTGITNEKLFF. CDR3 coding DNA: TGTGCCAGCAGCCAAACAGGGATAACTAATGAAAAACTGTTTTTT. The whole variable domain, remainder taken from reference TRBV7-2 and TRBJ1-4, is GAGVSQSPSNKVTEKGKDVELRCDPISGHTALYWYRQSLGQGLEFLIYFQGNSAPDKSGLPSDRFSAERTGGSVSTLTIQRTQQEDSAVYLCASSQTGITNEKLFFGSGTQLSVL.

The chain employs TRBV4-3 and TRBJ1-2; 12 nucleotides align to TRBD1. With 1 base clipped from V and 6 bases from J, the junction kept 6 bases outside the gene matches. Germline V gene data show CDR1 as LGHNA and CDR2 as YSLEER. CDR3 length equals 16 residues. The CDR3: CASSQGRGQGADGYTF. The CDR3, as DNA: TGCGCCAGCAGCCAAGGAAGGGGACAGGGGGCTGATGGCTACACCTTC.

The chain recombines TRBV9 with TRBJ2-2; no clear D. CDR1 is SGDLS, CDR2 YYNGEE, per germline. This CDR3 has 12 residues. The germline V and J ends were trimmed by 3 bases and 6 bases, with 6 bases remaining between them. CDR3 sequence reads: CASSGLAGELFF. CDR3 coding DNA: TGTGCCAGCAGCGGGCTAGCCGGGGAGCTGTTTTTT.

In this sample, this clone turned up a few times. V gene TRBV5-4 combines with J gene TRBJ2-3, with TRBD1 matching over 12 bases. The CDR3 contains 15 residues. Losses at the gene ends were 2 bases for V and 6 bases for J; bases not matched to a gene: 4. Germline CDR1 reads SGHNT; CDR2 reads YYREEE (reference sequence). The CDR3 DNA sequence: TGTGCCAGCAGCTTCGGGACAGGGGGCCGGGATACGCAGTATTTT. Amino acids: CASSFGTGGRDTQYF.

The V gene is TRBV30, the J gene TRBJ2-7, with TRBD2 matching over 11 bases. V trimming: 2 bases; J trimming: 6 bases; junction bases outside the gene matches: 9. Germline CDR1 and CDR2: GTSNPN and SVGIG (reference sequence). This CDR3 has 15 amino acids. CDR3: CAWSSTSGSSGEQYF. Here the CDR3 DNA reads TGTGCCTGGAGTTCAACTAGCGGGAGTTCGGGCGAGCAGTACTTC.

J is TRBJ2-5 and V is TRBV18; a weak D match, TRBD2 (5 bases). Per germline, CDR1 KGHSH and CDR2 LQKENI. The CDR3 contains 13 residues. Between the trimmed V and J ends, which lost 5 bases and 4 bases, there was a span of 11 bases. This CDR3 reads CASSSGNRETQYF. CDR3 nucleotide sequence: TGTGCCAGCTCATCGGGGAATCGAGAGACCCAGTACTTC.

The chain couples TRBV21-1 to TRBJ2-1; no DNA check was done on the table's D call, TRBD2. TRBV21-1 is designated a pseudogene. The CDR3 has 11 residues. For the CDR3, the DNA is TGTGCCAGCAGCACCAATCTAGGGCAGTTCTTC. It translates to CASSTNLGQFF.

This chain uses TRBV7-2 with TRBJ2-1; TRBD2 aligns across 8 bases. CDR1 is SGHTA, CDR2 FQGNSA, per germline. With 5 bases clipped from V and 14 bases from J, the junction kept 17 bases outside the gene matches. This CDR3 has 15 residues. The CDR3 DNA follows: TGTGCCAGCAGCCAGGAGGGGTTAGGCGGGACTAGAAAGTTCTTC. Protein sequence: CASSQEGLGGTRKFF.

The V and J genes are TRBV18 and TRBJ2-2, with D maybe TRBD2 (5 bases). The CDR3 extends over 14 amino acids. The V end was cut by 4 bases, the J end by 3 bases, with 9 bases between. In germline, CDR1 is KGHSH, CDR2 LQKENI. CDR3 in amino acids: CASSHFGDTGELFF. In DNA, the CDR3 is TGTGCCAGCTCACATTTCGGGGACACCGGGGAGCTGTTTTTT.

This clone was observed a single time. The rearrangement joins TRBV27 to TRBJ1-6; D may be TRBD1 (5 bases). There are 13 residues in the CDR3. Trimming left V 0 bases short and J 13 bases short, with 10 bases between. The germline CDR1 and CDR2 sequences are MNHEY and SMNVEV (reference sequence). As DNA, the CDR3 is TGTGCCAGCAGTTTATCCCGGACAACCCCCCTCCACTTT. This sequence encodes CASSLSRTTPLHF.

The V gene is TRBV9, the J gene TRBJ2-3, with 7 bases matching TRBD2. The V gene's germline CDR1 is SGDLS and CDR2 YYNGEE. J lost 0 bases, V lost 3 bases, and 1 base had no gene match. The CDR3 is made up of 14 amino acids. CDR3: CASSERGSTDTQYF. CDR3 DNA sequence: TGTGCCAGCAGCGAGCGGGGTAGCACAGATACGCAGTATTTT.

V is TRBV5-1 and J is TRBJ2-5; no definite D call. Germline assignment: CDR1 SGHRS and CDR2 YFSETQ. The CDR3 is 15 amino acids. Trimming took off 5 bases at V and 8 bases at J, with 22 bases between the two ends. The CDR3 nucleotides are TGCGCCAGCAGTTATATGGGCAGGTCGGATCAAACCCAGTACTTC. Its translation is CASSYMGRSDQTQYF.

V usage is TRBV5-1 and J usage is TRBJ1-1; the D is unclear. This CDR3 spans 18 amino acids. Germline V CDR1 and CDR2: SGHRS, YFSETQ. V lost 2 bases and J 1 base, leaving 21 bases between the germline ends. The CDR3 protein is CASSFVYNQVRSNTEAFF. CDR3 DNA: TGCGCCAGCAGCTTTGTTTACAACCAAGTCAGATCGAACACTGAAGCTTTCTTT.

As for this clone: Other nucleotide sequences in the sample specify the same CDR3. This chain joins TRBV28 and TRBJ2-7; 10 bases fit TRBD1. Unmatched junction bases numbered 9, after V lost 1 base and J lost 0 bases. The CDR3 sequence is 18 residues long. Germline loops: CDR1 MDHEN, CDR2 SYDVKM. CDR3 loop: CASSLYGDRGGISYEQYF. CDR3 nucleotide sequence: TGTGCCAGCAGTTTATATGGGGACAGGGGTGGGATCTCCTACGAGCAGTACTTC.

The V call is TRBV10-3, the J call TRBJ1-1; D not certain. Trimming left V 6 bases short and J 6 bases short, with 14 bases between. Looked up from germline, CDR1 is ENHRY and CDR2 is SYGVKD. CDR3 length equals 13 residues. The CDR3 DNA reads TGTGCCATCAGCCCACTCCCAGAGGCTGAAGCTTTCTTT. It yields the protein CAISPLPEAEAFF.

This clone was detected a few times. In nucleotides, the CDR3 is TGTGCCAGTAGTGGGACAGGGGGCACGTCTGGCTACACCTTC. Protein: CASSGTGGTSGYTF. V usage is TRBV19 and J usage is TRBJ1-2; 12 bases match TRBD1. The ends lost 5 bases at V and 7 bases at J; junction bases unmatched: 5. This CDR3 spans 14 amino acids. CDR1 is LNHDA and CDR2 is SQIVND in the germline V gene (reference sequence). Filled out from reference TRBV19 and TRBJ1-2, the complete variable domain reads DGGITQSPKYLFRKEGQNVTLSCEQNLNHDAMYWYRQDPGQGLRLIYYSQIVNDFQKGDIAEGYSVSREKKESFPLTVTSAQKNPTAFYLCASSGTGGTSGYTFGSGTRLTVV.

The chain joins TRBV20-1 to TRBJ2-1; possible D gene TRBD2, 5 bases. In germline, CDR1 is DFQATT, CDR2 SNEGSKA (reference sequence). The CDR3 is made up of 14 amino acids. The ends were cut back, 3 bases at V and 6 bases at J, with 15 bases in the middle. The CDR3 here is CSASIGLLSNEQFF. In DNA form, the CDR3 reads TGCAGTGCTAGTATCGGACTTCTATCCAATGAGCAGTTCTTC.

The chain has TRBV18 and TRBJ2-1; TRBD1 matches 7 bases. The CDR3 contains 15 residues. The trim removed 5 bases at V and 6 bases at J, leaving 10 bases unmatched. CDR1 KGHSH and CDR2 LQKENI come from the germline V gene. The CDR3 DNA is TGTGCCAGCTCAACGTCGACAGGGTACACCAATGAGCAGTTCTTC. Translating it yields CASSTSTGYTNEQFF.

The chain links TRBV27 to TRBJ2-5, with 7 bases matching TRBD1. Losses at the gene ends were 8 bases for V and 6 bases for J; bases not matched to a gene: 9. This CDR3 has 13 amino acids. CDR1 and CDR2 from the germline V gene are MNHEY and SMNVEV (reference sequence). The DNA of the CDR3 is TGTGCCAGCGGTCCGGGACAGACGAAGACCCAGTACTTC. This codes for CASGPGQTKTQYF.

This chain joins TRBV28 and TRBJ1-6; 9 bases align to TRBD1. Germline V gives CDR1 MDHEN, CDR2 SYDVKM. This CDR3 is 20 amino acids long. J gave up 0 bases and V 2 bases, and 11 bases lay outside the gene matches. CDR3: CASSLGYGTGQSSYNSPLHF. Here the CDR3 DNA reads TGTGCCAGCAGTTTAGGCTATGGGACAGGGCAGAGCTCCTATAATTCACCCCTCCACTTT.

This clone was observed a handful of times. This rearrangement joins TRBV18 to TRBJ2-5, with D perhaps TRBD2 (5 bases). CDR3 length: 16 amino acids. CDR1 is KGHSH, CDR2 LQKENI, per germline. V gave up 0 bases and J gave up 5 bases, with 16 bases separating them. CDR3 protein: CASSPPVGTSSETQYF. CDR3 nucleotides: TGTGCCAGCTCACCACCGGTGGGAACTAGTTCCGAGACCCAGTACTTC.

In its sample, this clone was seen once. The chain has TRBV30 and TRBJ2-1; D not resolved. Trimming removed 1 base at V and 4 bases at J, with 8 bases between. The CDR3 spans 13 residues. The germline CDR1 and CDR2 sequences are GTSNPN and SVGIG (reference sequence). The CDR3 coding sequence is TGTGCCTGGAGTGGAACTTTTTACAATGAGCAGTTCTTC. Its translation is CAWSGTFYNEQFF.

J is TRBJ1-2 and V is TRBV5-1; 12 bases fit TRBD1. The V gene's germline CDR1 is SGHRS and CDR2 YFSETQ. V lost 0 bases and J lost 6; bases outside the gene matches: 3. The CDR3 sequence is 15 residues long. As DNA, the CDR3 is TGCGCCAGCAGCTTGGTCGGGGACAGGGGGCATGGCTACACCTTC. Its protein is CASSLVGDRGHGYTF.

The rearrangement uses TRBV19 and TRBJ1-6, with TRBD1 identical over 7 bases. Germline trimming cut 5 bases from V and 10 bases from J; bases unmatched to any gene: 14. Germline-derived CDR1 and CDR2 are LNHDA and SQIVND (reference sequence). The CDR3 covers 16 residues. CDR3 protein: CASSEQGPTWGSPLHF. The CDR3 bases are TGTGCCAGTAGTGAACAGGGGCCCACTTGGGGGTCACCCCTCCACTTT.

This sequence joins TRBV10-3 and TRBJ1-2; D is undetermined. CDR3 length equals 13 residues. V lost 0 bases, J lost 8 bases, and 10 bases lay in between. Looked up from germline, CDR1 is ENHRY and CDR2 is SYGVKD. The CDR3 DNA reads TGTGCCATCAGTGAGTCCCCGAGTGAGGGCTACACCTTC. It specifies CAISESPSEGYTF.